The 26 T cell receptor beta chains reported below all come from one sample, sequenced in a study of blood T cell repertoires in COVID-19 (dated by TCRdb to about 2020). Receptor amplification or capture employed the immunoSEQ multiplex PCR assay. TCRdb stores this immuneACCESS table with in-frame sequences only. Part of the clones is absent; in the studies checked, under half of the shortfall reflects unresolved V genes, and no reason is known for the rest. For this sample there are some 460,000 clones; approximately 90% appear just once. In total, the top ten clones hold about 4.3% of the sample. What was sequenced was peripheral blood. Receptors originate from a woman in her 30s with acute or convalescent COVID-19.

V gene TRBV5-1 combines with J gene TRBJ2-3; D might be TRBD1 (6 bases). Germline V gives CDR1 SGHRS, CDR2 YFSETQ. The CDR3 consists of 14 residues. Trimming removed 4 bases at V and 3 bases at J, with 12 bases between. The CDR3 coding sequence is TGCGCCAGCAGCGGGGGCAAGGGGACAGATACGCAGTATTTT. Amino acid sequence: CASSGGKGTDTQYF.

The chain uses TRBV28 and TRBJ2-1; 7 nucleotides line up with TRBD2. CDR1 is MDHEN, CDR2 SYDVKM, per germline. This CDR3 region has 14 residues. Trimming took 5 bases from V and 5 from J; bases not matched to a gene: 6. The CDR3 loop is CASSLYAGDNEQFF. The CDR3 DNA is TGTGCCAGCAGTCTTTATGCGGGGGACAATGAGCAGTTCTTC. Full variable domain (rest looked up from reference TRBV28 and TRBJ2-1): DVKVTQSSRYLVKRTGEKVFLECVQDMDHENMFWYRQDPGLGLRLIYFSYDVKMKEKGDIPEGYSVSREKKERFSLILESASTNQTSMYLCASSLYAGDNEQFFGPGTRLTVL.

This chain links TRBV11-1 with TRBJ2-2; D ambiguous. V lost 4 bases and J lost 6, with 9 bases in between. CDR3 length: 13 residues. The germline CDR1 and CDR2 sequences are SGHAT and FQDESV (reference sequence). This CDR3 reads CASSSIFSGELFF. CDR3 coding DNA: TGTGCCAGCAGCTCTATTTTTTCCGGGGAGCTGTTTTTT.

The chain links TRBV24-1 to TRBJ2-1; 7 nucleotides align to TRBD1. The CDR3 runs 16 residues. CDR1 and CDR2 from the germline V gene are KGHDR and SFDVKD. J lost 0 bases, V lost 4 bases, and 5 bases had no gene match. CDR3 residues: CATSDRDSSSYNEQFF. The CDR3 DNA reads TGTGCCACCAGTGACCGGGACAGCAGCTCCTACAATGAGCAGTTCTTC.

This chain joins TRBV6-1 and TRBJ2-7, with 7 bases matching TRBD2. Germline V gives CDR1 MNHNS, CDR2 SASEGT. The trim removed 2 bases at V and 4 bases at J, leaving 8 bases unmatched. The CDR3 runs to 15 residues. The CDR3 reads CASSENAGEGYEQYF. Written as DNA, the CDR3 is TGTGCCAGCAGTGAAAATGCGGGGGAGGGATACGAGCAGTACTTC.

The chain links TRBV4-2 to TRBJ2-7; 7 bases agree with TRBD2. Germline V gene sequence: CDR1 LGHNA, CDR2 YNFKEQ. Trimming took 7 bases from V and 0 from J; bases not matched to a gene: 12. This CDR3 is built from 16 residues. The CDR3 region is CASNPSGEQSSYEQYF. The CDR3 region has the DNA TGTGCCAGCAACCCTAGCGGTGAGCAGTCCTCCTACGAGCAGTACTTC.

This clone showed up just once. The chain has TRBV6-6 and TRBJ1-5; possible D gene TRBD1, 6 bases. The CDR3 runs to 13 residues. CDR1 is MNHNY, CDR2 SVGAGI, per germline (reference sequence). V was shortened by 5 bases and J by 4 bases, with 9 bases between the two germline ends. Written as DNA, the CDR3 is TGTGCCAGCAGTATACAGGGTAATCAGCCCCAGCATTTT. Its translation: CASSIQGNQPQHF.

The chain has TRBV5-4 and TRBJ2-7; the match to TRBD2 covers 7 bases. The CDR3 runs 15 residues. The germline V gene has CDR1 SGHNT and CDR2 YYREEE (reference sequence). After removal of 0 bases from V and 2 bases from J, the junction contained 5 bases not matched to a gene. The DNA for the CDR3 is TGTGCCAGCAGCTTGGCGACTAGCTCCCCCTACGAGCAGTACTTC. Translating gives CASSLATSSPYEQYF.

The rearrangement uses TRBV6-1 and TRBJ1-4; unclear D gene. Germline V CDR1 and CDR2: MNHNS, SASEGT. Trimming cost V 3 bases and J 8 bases, with 16 bases left between them. The length of the CDR3 is 15 residues. DNA of the CDR3: TGTGCCAGCAGTGACCCATATGAGGGAGGGGAAAAACTGTTTTTT. This translates into CASSDPYEGGEKLFF.

The chain recombines TRBV6-1 with TRBJ2-3; the match to TRBD1 covers 8 bases. V shed 1 base and J 6 bases; nucleotides not matched to a gene: 3. The CDR3 consists of 14 residues. Germline V gene sequence: CDR1 MNHNS, CDR2 SASEGT. In nucleotides, the CDR3 is TGTGCCAGCAGTGAAGGGACAGGGTATGATACGCAGTATTTT. This codes for CASSEGTGYDTQYF.

This chain joins TRBV5-6 and TRBJ1-4, with D unresolved. V dropped 2 bases and J dropped 5 bases, with 10 bases sitting between them. The CDR3 covers 14 residues. The V gene's germline CDR1 is SGHDT and CDR2 YYEEEE. The CDR3 bases are TGTGCCAGCAGCTTCGGCGGAACAAATGAAAAACTGTTTTTT. Protein sequence: CASSFGGTNEKLFF.

This sequence joins TRBV19 and TRBJ2-6, with D possibly being TRBD1 (6 bases). Trimming cost V 8 bases and J 0 bases, with 14 bases left between them. This CDR3 has 16 amino acids. The germline V gene encodes CDR1 LNHDA and CDR2 SQIVND (reference sequence). DNA for the CDR3: TGTGCCAGTGATACAGGGCCCTACTCTGGGGCCAACGTCCTGACTTTC. Amino acid sequence: CASDTGPYSGANVLTF.

This chain uses TRBV24-1 with TRBJ1-4; no clear D gene. Per the germline V gene, CDR1 is KGHDR and CDR2 is SFDVKD. There are 16 residues in the CDR3. V lost 0 bases and J lost 0, with 7 bases in between. This chain's CDR3 is CATSDLGLATNEKLFF. Written as DNA, the CDR3 is TGTGCCACCAGTGATTTGGGGCTTGCAACTAATGAAAAACTGTTTTTT.

The gene calls are TRBV5-1 and TRBJ2-2; D is possibly TRBD1 (6 bases). CDR1 and CDR2 (germline): SGHRS, YFSETQ. The CDR3 loop spans 16 amino acids. V lost 0 bases and J lost 1, with 10 bases in between. CDR3 in amino acids: CASSLAWGQNTGELFF. In nucleotides, the CDR3 is TGCGCCAGCAGCTTGGCGTGGGGACAGAACACCGGGGAGCTGTTTTTT.

The CDR3 here is CASSLLSGGADEQFF. CDR3 in DNA: TGTGCCAGCAGCTTGTTAAGCGGGGGGGCCGATGAGCAGTTCTTC. V and J are TRBV7-3 and TRBJ2-1, with 10 bases lining up with TRBD2. Germline V gene lookup returns CDR1 SGHTA and CDR2 FQGTGA. The CDR3 extends over 15 amino acids. Trimming took 3 bases from V and 8 from J; bases not matched to a gene: 7.

The rearrangement links TRBV4-1 to TRBJ2-7, with 8 bases fitting TRBD1. V trimming: 0 bases; J trimming: 4 bases; junction bases outside the gene matches: 8. The germline V gene encodes CDR1 MGHRA and CDR2 YSYEKL. This CDR3 is 16 amino acids long. CDR3 coding DNA: TGCGCCAGCAGCCAAGATCGGTCCCAGGGGGCTTACGAGCAGTACTTC. Translated, it gives CASSQDRSQGAYEQYF.

The genes are TRBV12-3 or TRBV12-4 and TRBJ1-1, with 8 bases aligning to TRBD1. V gave up 6 bases and J gave up 7 bases; unmatched junction bases: 4. The CDR3 loop spans 12 amino acids. The CDR3 coding sequence is TGTGCCAGCAGCTGGGACAGGCTTGAAGCTTTCTTT. Its translation: CASSWDRLEAFF.

The genes are TRBV30 and TRBJ1-5; possibly TRBD1 for D (6 bases). The CDR3 is 13 residues long. Germline V gives CDR1 GTSNPN, CDR2 SVGIG (reference sequence). V was cut by 3 bases and J by 4 bases, with 10 bases left in between. The DNA for the CDR3 is TGTGCCTGGAGGTCGGACAGAAATCAGCCCCAGCATTTT. Protein sequence: CAWRSDRNQPQHF.

The chain combines TRBV2 with TRBJ1-1; 12 bases align to TRBD1. CDR1 is SNHLY and CDR2 is FYNNEI in the germline V gene. The CDR3 spans 18 residues. The V segment lost 3 bases and the J segment 4 bases; nucleotides outside the gene matches: 12. The CDR3 sequence: CASSDPGTGGAVGTEAFF. As DNA, the CDR3 is TGTGCCAGCAGTGACCCAGGGACAGGGGGCGCCGTGGGCACTGAAGCTTTCTTT. Full variable domain (outside the CDR3, taken from reference TRBV2 and TRBJ1-1): EPEVTQTPSHQVTQMGQEVILRCVPISNHLYFYWYRQILGQKVEFLVSFYNNEISEKSEIFDDQFSVERPDGSNFTLKIRSTKLEDSAMYFCASSDPGTGGAVGTEAFFGQGTRLTVV.

The V gene is TRBV5-6, the J gene TRBJ2-3, with D uncertain. The germline V gene encodes CDR1 SGHDT and CDR2 YYEEEE. There are 13 residues in the CDR3. Trimming stripped 2 bases from V and 2 bases from J, with 6 bases between. The CDR3 DNA is TGTGCCAGCAGCTTTGGAGTCACAGATACGCAGTATTTT. Its protein product is CASSFGVTDTQYF.

The J gene is TRBJ2-1, the V gene TRBV2, with D unresolved. Germline assignment: CDR1 SNHLY and CDR2 FYNNEI. The CDR3 has 12 residues. Trimming left V 4 bases short and J 7 bases short, with 8 bases between. CDR3 residues: CASSAQVNEQFF. In DNA form, the CDR3 reads TGTGCCAGCAGTGCGCAGGTGAATGAGCAGTTCTTC. Together with reference TRBV2 and TRBJ2-1, the CDR3 gives the full variable domain: EPEVTQTPSHQVTQMGQEVILRCVPISNHLYFYWYRQILGQKVEFLVSFYNNEISEKSEIFDDQFSVERPDGSNFTLKIRSTKLEDSAMYFCASSAQVNEQFFGPGTRLTVL.

This clone was detected only once. The chain is built from TRBV4-1 and TRBJ2-7; 7 positions agree with TRBD1. Trimming took 3 bases from V and 4 from J; bases not matched to a gene: 9. The CDR3 extends over 15 amino acids. The germline gives CDR1 MGHRA, CDR2 YSYEKL. CDR3 residues: CASSQQLQGRYEQYF. In DNA, the CDR3 is TGCGCCAGCAGCCAGCAACTACAGGGGCGATACGAGCAGTACTTC.

This chain uses TRBV5-1 with TRBJ2-7, with a tentative D call TRBD1 (5 bases). The germline V gene encodes CDR1 SGHRS and CDR2 YFSETQ. This CDR3 contains 14 residues. Trimming shortened V by 0 bases and J by 4 bases, and 11 bases separated the two germline ends. CDR3 region: CASSLGQQNYEQYF. For the CDR3, the DNA is TGCGCCAGCAGCTTGGGACAGCAAAATTACGAGCAGTACTTC.

The chain recombines TRBV6-4 with TRBJ2-7; 7 bases fit TRBD1. The germline CDR1 and CDR2 sequences are MRHNA and SNTAGT. The CDR3 length is 16 residues. Losses at the gene ends were 4 bases for V and 0 bases for J; bases not matched to a gene: 9. The CDR3 protein is CASSGQTGSPSYEQYF. The CDR3 coding sequence is TGTGCCAGCAGTGGTCAGACAGGGTCCCCCTCCTACGAGCAGTACTTC.

The chain links TRBV5-6 to TRBJ1-3; D uncertain. The germline CDR1 and CDR2 sequences are SGHDT and YYEEEE. The CDR3 spans 16 residues. Trimming removed 4 bases from V and 0 bases from J, with 14 bases in between. The CDR3: CASSIDGLRSGNTIYF. The DNA of the CDR3 is TGTGCCAGCAGCATAGACGGGTTACGCTCTGGAAACACCATATATTTT.

The rearrangement uses TRBV5-4 and TRBJ1-5; no reliable D call. This CDR3 is built from 15 residues. The germline gives CDR1 SGHNT, CDR2 YYREEE (reference sequence). V was pared by 0 bases and J by 1 base, with 8 bases between. The CDR3 DNA reads TGTGCCAGCAGCTTGGGTCGGGAGAGCAATCAGCCCCAGCATTTT. It codes for CASSLGRESNQPQHF.